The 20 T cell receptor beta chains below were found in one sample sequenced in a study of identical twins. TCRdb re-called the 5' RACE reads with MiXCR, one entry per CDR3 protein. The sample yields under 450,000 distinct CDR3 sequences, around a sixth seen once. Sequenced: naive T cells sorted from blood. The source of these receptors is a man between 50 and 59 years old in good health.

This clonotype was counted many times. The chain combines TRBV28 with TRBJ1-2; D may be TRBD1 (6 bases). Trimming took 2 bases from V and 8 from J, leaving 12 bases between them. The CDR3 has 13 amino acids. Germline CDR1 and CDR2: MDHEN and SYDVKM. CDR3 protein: CASSLLGARGYTF. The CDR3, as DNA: TGTGCCAGCAGTTTACTGGGGGCGCGAGGCTACACCTTC.

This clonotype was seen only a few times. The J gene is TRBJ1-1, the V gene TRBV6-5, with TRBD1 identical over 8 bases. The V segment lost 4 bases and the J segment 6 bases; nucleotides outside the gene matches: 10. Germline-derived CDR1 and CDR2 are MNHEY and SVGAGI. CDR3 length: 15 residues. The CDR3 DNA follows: TGTGCCAGCAGTTGGGCCGGGACAGGCGGCTCTGAAGCTTTCTTT. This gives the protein CASSWAGTGGSEAFF.

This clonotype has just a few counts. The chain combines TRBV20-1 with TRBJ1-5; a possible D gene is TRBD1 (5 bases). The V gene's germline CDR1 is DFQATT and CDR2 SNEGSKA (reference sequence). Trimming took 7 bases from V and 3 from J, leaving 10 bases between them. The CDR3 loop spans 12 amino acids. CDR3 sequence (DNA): TGCAGTGTGGGGCAGGTCAATCAGCCCCAGCATTTT. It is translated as CSVGQVNQPQHF.

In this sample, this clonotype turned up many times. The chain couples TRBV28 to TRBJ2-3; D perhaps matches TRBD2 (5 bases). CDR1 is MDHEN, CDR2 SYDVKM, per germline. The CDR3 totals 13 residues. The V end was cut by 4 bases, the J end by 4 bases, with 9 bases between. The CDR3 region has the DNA TGTGCCAGCAGTTCGGGGTCGGCAGATACGCAGTATTTT. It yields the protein CASSSGSADTQYF.

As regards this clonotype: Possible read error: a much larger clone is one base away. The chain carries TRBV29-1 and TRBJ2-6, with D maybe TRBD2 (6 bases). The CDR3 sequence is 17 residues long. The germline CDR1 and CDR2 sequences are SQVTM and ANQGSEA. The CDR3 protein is CSVEDRKGGAGANVLAF. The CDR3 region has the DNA TGCAGCGTTGAAGATCGGAAGGGAGGAGCTGGGGCCAACGTCCTGGCTTTC.

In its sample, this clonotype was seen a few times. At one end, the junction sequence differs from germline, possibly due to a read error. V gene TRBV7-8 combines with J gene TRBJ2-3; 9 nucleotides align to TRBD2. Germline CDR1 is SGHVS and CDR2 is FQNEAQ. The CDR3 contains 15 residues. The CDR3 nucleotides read TGTGCCAGCAGCCTAGCGGGAACCACTACAGATACGCAGTATTTT. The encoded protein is CASSLAGTTTDTQYF.

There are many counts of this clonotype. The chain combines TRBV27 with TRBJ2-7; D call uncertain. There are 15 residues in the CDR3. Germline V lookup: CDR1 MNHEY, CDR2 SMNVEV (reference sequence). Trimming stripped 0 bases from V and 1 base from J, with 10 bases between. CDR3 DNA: TGTGCCAGCAGTTTATCGCCGGCAGGTTCCTACGAGCAGTACTTC. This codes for CASSLSPAGSYEQYF.

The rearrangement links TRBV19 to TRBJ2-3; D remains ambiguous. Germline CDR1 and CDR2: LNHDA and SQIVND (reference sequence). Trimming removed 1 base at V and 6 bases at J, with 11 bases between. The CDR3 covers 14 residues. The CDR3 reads CASSIGSTGDTQYF. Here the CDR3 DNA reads TGTGCCAGTAGTATAGGTTCGACGGGCGATACGCAGTATTTT.

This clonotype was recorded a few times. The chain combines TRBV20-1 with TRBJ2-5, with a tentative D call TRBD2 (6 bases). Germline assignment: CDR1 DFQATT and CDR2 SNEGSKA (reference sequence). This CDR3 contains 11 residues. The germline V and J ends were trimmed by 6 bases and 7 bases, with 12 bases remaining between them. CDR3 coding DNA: TGCAGTGCATCTGTCGGGGGGACCCAGTACTTC. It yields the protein CSASVGGTQYF.

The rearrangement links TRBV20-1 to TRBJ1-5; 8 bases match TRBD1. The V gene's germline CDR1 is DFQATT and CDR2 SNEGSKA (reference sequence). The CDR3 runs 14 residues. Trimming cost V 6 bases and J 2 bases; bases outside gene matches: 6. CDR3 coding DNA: TGCAGTGCAACGGACAGGGTGGGCAATCAGCCCCAGCATTTT. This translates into CSATDRVGNQPQHF.

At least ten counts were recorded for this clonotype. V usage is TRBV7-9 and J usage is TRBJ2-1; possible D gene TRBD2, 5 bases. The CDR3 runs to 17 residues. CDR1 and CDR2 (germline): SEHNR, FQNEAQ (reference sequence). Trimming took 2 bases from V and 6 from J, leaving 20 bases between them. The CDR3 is CASSLMYVGSHLNEQFF. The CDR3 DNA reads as TGTGCCAGCAGCTTAATGTACGTGGGGAGTCACCTCAATGAGCAGTTCTTC.

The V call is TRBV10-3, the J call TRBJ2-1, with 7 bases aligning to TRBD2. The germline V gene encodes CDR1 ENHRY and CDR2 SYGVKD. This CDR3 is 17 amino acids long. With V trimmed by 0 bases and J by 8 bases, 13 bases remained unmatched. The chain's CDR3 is CAISESISGGSFDEQFF. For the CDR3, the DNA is TGTGCCATCAGTGAGTCGATTTCTGGCGGGAGTTTTGATGAGCAGTTCTTC.

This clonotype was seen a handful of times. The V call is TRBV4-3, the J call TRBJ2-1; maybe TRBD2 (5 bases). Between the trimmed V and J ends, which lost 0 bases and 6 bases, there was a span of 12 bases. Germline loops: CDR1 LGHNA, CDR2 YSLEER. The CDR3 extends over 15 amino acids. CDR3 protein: CASSQDSDRLNEQFF. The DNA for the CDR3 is TGCGCCAGCAGCCAAGATAGCGATCGCCTCAATGAGCAGTTCTTC.

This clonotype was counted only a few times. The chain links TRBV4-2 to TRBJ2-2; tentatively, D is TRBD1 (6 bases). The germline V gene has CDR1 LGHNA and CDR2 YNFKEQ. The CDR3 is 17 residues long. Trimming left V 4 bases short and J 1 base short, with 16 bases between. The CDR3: CASSPFSGRGNTGELFF. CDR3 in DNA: TGTGCCAGCAGCCCCTTCTCCGGCAGGGGGAACACCGGGGAGCTGTTTTTT.

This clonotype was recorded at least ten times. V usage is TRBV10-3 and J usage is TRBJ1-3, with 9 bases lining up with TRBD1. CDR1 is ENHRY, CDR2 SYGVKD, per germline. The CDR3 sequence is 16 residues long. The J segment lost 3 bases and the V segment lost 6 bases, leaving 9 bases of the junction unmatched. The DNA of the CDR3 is TGTGCCATCAGGCCGGGACAGGGAAGAGGTGGAAACACCATATATTTT. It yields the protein CAIRPGQGRGGNTIYF.

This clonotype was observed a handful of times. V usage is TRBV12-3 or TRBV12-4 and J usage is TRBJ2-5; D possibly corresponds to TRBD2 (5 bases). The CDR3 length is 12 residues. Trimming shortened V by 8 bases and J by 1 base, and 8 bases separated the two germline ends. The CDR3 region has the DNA TGTGCCAGCTCGGGGTTCCAAGAGACCCAGTACTTC. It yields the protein CASSGFQETQYF.

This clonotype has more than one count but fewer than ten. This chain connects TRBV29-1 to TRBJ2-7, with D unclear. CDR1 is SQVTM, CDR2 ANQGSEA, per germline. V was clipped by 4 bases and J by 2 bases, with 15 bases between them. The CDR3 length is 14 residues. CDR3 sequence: CSVGSQARTYEQYF. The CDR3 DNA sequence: TGCAGCGTTGGCTCTCAGGCCAGAACCTACGAGCAGTACTTC.

The CDR3 sequence is CASSEFGGQETQYF. In DNA form, the CDR3 reads TGTGCCAGCAGTGAATTCGGGGGGCAAGAGACCCAGTACTTC. V usage is TRBV2 and J usage is TRBJ2-5; 7 bases are a match to TRBD2. The CDR3 consists of 14 residues. V dropped 2 bases and J dropped 2; count of bases not matched to a gene: 2. Germline V gene lookup returns CDR1 SNHLY and CDR2 FYNNEI.

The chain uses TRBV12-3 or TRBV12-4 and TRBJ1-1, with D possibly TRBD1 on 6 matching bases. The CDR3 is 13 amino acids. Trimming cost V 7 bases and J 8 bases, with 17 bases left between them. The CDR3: CASTLIVTGEAFF. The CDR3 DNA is TGTGCCAGCACCCTAATAGTTACAGGGGAAGCTTTCTTT.

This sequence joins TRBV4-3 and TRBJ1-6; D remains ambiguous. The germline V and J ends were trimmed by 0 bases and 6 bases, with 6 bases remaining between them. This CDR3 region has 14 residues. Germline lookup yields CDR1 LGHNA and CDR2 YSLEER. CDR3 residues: CASSQDGANSPLHF. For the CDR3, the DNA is TGCGCCAGCAGCCAAGATGGTGCTAATTCACCCCTCCACTTT.